These 13 T cell receptor beta chains were sequenced from one sample in a study of blood T cell repertoires in COVID-19. The data were produced by immunoSEQ multiplex PCR, yet TCRdb's version contains in-frame clones alone and is incomplete. In the table there are under 300,000 clones, roughly 91% of which are singletons. Sequenced input: peripheral blood. The source is a woman aged 40 to 50 who had recovered from COVID-19.

The V gene is TRBV5-1, the J gene TRBJ2-2, with 9 bases aligning to TRBD2. CDR1 is SGHRS, CDR2 YFSETQ, per germline. The CDR3 extends over 17 amino acids. J was trimmed by 4 bases and V by 7 bases; bases with no gene match: 14. This CDR3 is CASRSTSGNVGTGELFF. DNA of the CDR3: TGCGCCAGCCGGTCGACTAGCGGAAATGTGGGCACCGGGGAGCTGTTTTTT.

The chain has TRBV5-1 and TRBJ2-1; a weak D match, TRBD2 (6 bases). Per germline, CDR1 SGHRS and CDR2 YFSETQ. This CDR3 contains 15 residues. Deletions cut 6 bases from V and 2 bases from J, with 15 bases between. The DNA of the CDR3 is TGCGCCAGCACCCCTTGGGGGGAGGCCTACAATGAGCAGTTCTTC. The encoded protein is CASTPWGEAYNEQFF.

This rearrangement joins TRBV4-1 to TRBJ1-6; D gene uncertain. The V and J ends lost 0 bases and 9 bases respectively, with 15 bases between them. This CDR3 contains 16 residues. The germline CDR1 and CDR2 sequences are MGHRA and YSYEKL. CDR3 in amino acids: CASSQDGSARGSPLHF. The CDR3 DNA is TGCGCCAGCAGCCAAGATGGTAGCGCCCGGGGTTCACCCCTCCACTTT.

The rearrangement joins TRBV5-8 to TRBJ1-1; 12 bases map to TRBD1. CDR1 is SGHTS, CDR2 YDEGEE, per germline. V gave up 4 bases and J gave up 1 base; unmatched junction bases: 5. The CDR3 has 16 residues. CDR3 region: CASSPGQGAPNTEAFF. The CDR3 coding sequence is TGTGCCAGCAGCCCGGGACAGGGGGCGCCGAACACTGAAGCTTTCTTT. Filled out from reference TRBV5-8 and TRBJ1-1, the complete variable domain reads EAGVTQSPTHLIKTRGQQATLRCSPISGHTSVYWYQQALGLGLQFLLWYDEGEERNRGNFPPRFSGRQFPNYSSELNVNALELEDSALYLCASSPGQGAPNTEAFFGQGTRLTVV.

V usage is TRBV24-1 and J usage is TRBJ2-7, with TRBD1 matching 10 bases. Germline CDR1 KGHDR, CDR2 SFDVKD. CDR3 length: 20 residues. The trim removed 2 bases at V and 0 bases at J, leaving 15 bases unmatched. The CDR3 region has the DNA TGTGCCACCAGTGATTCCCTATCTAGCGCAGGACAGGGGGTCTCCTACGAGCAGTACGTC. Translated: CATSDSLSSAGQGVSYEQYV.

V and J are TRBV7-2 and TRBJ1-1, with D possibly being TRBD1 (5 bases). The V end was cut by 2 bases, the J end by 0 bases, with 10 bases between. The germline V gene encodes CDR1 SGHTA and CDR2 FQGNSA. The CDR3 is 15 residues long. CDR3 sequence: CASSLRRALNTEAFF. The CDR3, as DNA: TGTGCCAGCAGCTTACGCAGGGCCTTGAACACTGAAGCTTTCTTT.

This clone turned up a few times. This rearrangement joins TRBV4-3 to TRBJ1-4; no clear D. The CDR3 spans 15 residues. The germline V and J ends were trimmed by 0 bases and 3 bases, with 8 bases remaining between them. CDR1 and CDR2 (germline): LGHNA, YSLEER. The CDR3 coding sequence is TGCGCCAGCAGCCAAGATCTGACTTCTAATGAAAAACTGTTTTTT. This codes for CASSQDLTSNEKLFF.

The chain employs TRBV6-6 and TRBJ2-5, with a possible D match to TRBD2 (5 bases). The V gene's germline CDR1 is MNHNY and CDR2 SVGAGI (reference sequence). The CDR3 loop spans 14 amino acids. Deletions cut 6 bases from V and 5 bases from J, with 16 bases between. The CDR3 DNA sequence: TGTGCCAGCAGCCCCGGGCCGCGAGGGGAGACCCAGTACTTC. Translated: CASSPGPRGETQYF.

As to this clone: Within the sample, other DNA sequences also encode this same CDR3. DNA for the CDR3: TGCGCCAGCAGCCAAGGAGGCGGATCCTATGGCTACACCTTC. This encodes CASSQGGGSYGYTF. V usage is TRBV4-1 and J usage is TRBJ1-2, with D uncertain. Germline CDR1 reads MGHRA; CDR2 reads YSYEKL. The V gene lost 1 base and the J gene lost 4 bases, with 10 bases spanning the gap. This CDR3 is built from 14 residues.

This chain joins TRBV5-6 and TRBJ1-5; 9 bases align to TRBD1. The CDR3 runs 14 residues. Unmatched junction bases numbered 2, after V lost 0 bases and J lost 7 bases. Germline V gene lookup returns CDR1 SGHDT and CDR2 YYEEEE. CDR3 in amino acids: CASSLGQGVQPQHF. In DNA form, the CDR3 reads TGTGCCAGCAGCTTGGGACAGGGGGTACAGCCCCAGCATTTT.

The chain combines TRBV2 with TRBJ2-3; TRBD2 matches at 11 bases. Unmatched junction bases numbered 5, after V lost 6 bases and J lost 0 bases. CDR3 length: 16 amino acids. Germline V lookup: CDR1 SNHLY, CDR2 FYNNEI. The CDR3 here is CASRWTSGSSTDTQYF. Written as DNA, the CDR3 is TGTGCCAGCAGATGGACTAGCGGGTCTAGCACAGATACGCAGTATTTT.

This rearrangement joins TRBV30 to TRBJ2-1; 8 bases match TRBD2. The length of the CDR3 is 14 residues. The germline CDR1 and CDR2 sequences are GTSNPN and SVGIG (reference sequence). J lost 5 bases, V lost 1 base, and 4 bases had no gene match. CDR3 in DNA: TGTGCCTGGAGTGCTGGGACTAGTAACAATGAGCAGTTCTTC. It encodes CAWSAGTSNNEQFF.

The chain combines TRBV18 with TRBJ2-7, with 8 bases that match TRBD2. The germline gives CDR1 KGHSH, CDR2 LQKENI. The trim removed 3 bases at V and 7 bases at J, leaving 11 bases unmatched. This CDR3 has 15 amino acids. CDR3 sequence reads: CASSPVAGGGREQYF. The CDR3 DNA reads as TGTGCCAGCTCACCGGTGGCGGGAGGCGGTCGGGAGCAGTACTTC.